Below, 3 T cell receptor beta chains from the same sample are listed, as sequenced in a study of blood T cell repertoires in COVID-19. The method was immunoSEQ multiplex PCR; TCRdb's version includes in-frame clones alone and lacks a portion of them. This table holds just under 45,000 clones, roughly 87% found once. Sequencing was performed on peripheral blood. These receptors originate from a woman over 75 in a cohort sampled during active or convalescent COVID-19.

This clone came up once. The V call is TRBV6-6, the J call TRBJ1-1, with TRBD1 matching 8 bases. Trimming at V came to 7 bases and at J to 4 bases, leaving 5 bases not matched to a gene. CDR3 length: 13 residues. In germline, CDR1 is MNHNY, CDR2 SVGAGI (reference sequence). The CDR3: CASTRTGSTEAFF. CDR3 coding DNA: TGTGCCAGCACAAGGACAGGGAGCACTGAAGCTTTCTTT.

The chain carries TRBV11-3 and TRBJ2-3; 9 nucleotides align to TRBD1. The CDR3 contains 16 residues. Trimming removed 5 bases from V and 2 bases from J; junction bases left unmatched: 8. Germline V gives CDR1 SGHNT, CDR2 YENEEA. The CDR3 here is CASSRQGVGPTDTQYF. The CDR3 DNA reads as TGTGCCAGCAGCCGACAGGGGGTAGGACCCACAGATACGCAGTATTTT.

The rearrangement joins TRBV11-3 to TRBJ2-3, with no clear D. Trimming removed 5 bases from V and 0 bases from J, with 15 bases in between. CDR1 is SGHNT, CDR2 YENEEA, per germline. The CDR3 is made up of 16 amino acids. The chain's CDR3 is CASSPRLHSSTDTQYF. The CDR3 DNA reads TGTGCCAGCAGCCCTCGACTTCACTCTAGCACAGATACGCAGTATTTT.